This entry lists 25 T cell receptor beta chains sequenced from one sample in a study of blood T cell repertoires in COVID-19. The protocol was immunoSEQ multiplex PCR, while the TCRdb copy is restricted to in-frame clones and leaves out a portion. The table records approximately 46,000 clones, about 85% of them present only once. Sequencing was performed on peripheral blood. The receptors were sampled from a human donor in a cohort sampled during active COVID-19.

This CDR3 reads CASSLANGGVRETQYF. The CDR3 DNA reads TGCGCCAGCAGCTTAGCTAACGGGGGGGTAAGAGAGACCCAGTACTTC. The V and J genes are TRBV5-1 and TRBJ2-5; TRBD2 agrees at 8 bases. This CDR3 is 16 amino acids long. Germline V gives CDR1 SGHRS, CDR2 YFSETQ. V trimming: 2 bases; J trimming: 4 bases; junction bases outside the gene matches: 10.

The rearrangement uses TRBV24-1 and TRBJ1-5, with TRBD1 matching over 7 bases. CDR1 and CDR2 from the germline V gene are KGHDR and SFDVKD. V gave up 2 bases and J gave up 6 bases; unmatched junction bases: 6. The CDR3 spans 15 residues. The CDR3 reads CATSDYLGGTQPQHF. In DNA form, the CDR3 reads TGTGCCACCAGTGATTATTTAGGGGGCACTCAGCCCCAGCATTTT.

V usage is TRBV24-1 and J usage is TRBJ2-4; the D gene is possibly TRBD1 (5 bases). Germline V gene lookup returns CDR1 KGHDR and CDR2 SFDVKD. V lost 7 bases and J lost 7, with 16 bases in between. The CDR3 spans 14 residues. The CDR3, as DNA: TGTGCCACCAGGTTACACCTGAAGGGGAACATTCAGTACTTC. Protein sequence: CATRLHLKGNIQYF.

The chain combines TRBV3-1 (or the pseudogene TRBV3-2) with TRBJ2-7; 8 bases fit TRBD1. The CDR3 contains 15 residues. J was trimmed by 3 bases and V by 4 bases; bases with no gene match: 8. CDR1 is LGHDT, CDR2 YNNKEL, per germline (reference sequence). CDR3 nucleotide sequence: TGTGCCAGCAGCCGACGGACAGGGATGGGCTACGAGCAGTACTTC. This sequence encodes CASSRRTGMGYEQYF.

The chain carries TRBV2 and TRBJ1-5; a weak D match, TRBD1 (6 bases). The CDR3 is made up of 14 amino acids. V dropped 8 bases and J dropped 0 bases, with 11 bases sitting between them. Germline loops: CDR1 SNHLY, CDR2 FYNNEI. The DNA for the CDR3 is TGTGCCAGCCGACAGGACTTTAGCAATCAGCCCCAGCATTTT. This gives the protein CASRQDFSNQPQHF. The variable domain in full, with the rest retrieved from reference TRBV2 and TRBJ1-5, is EPEVTQTPSHQVTQMGQEVILRCVPISNHLYFYWYRQILGQKVEFLVSFYNNEISEKSEIFDDQFSVERPDGSNFTLKIRSTKLEDSAMYFCASRQDFSNQPQHFGDGTRLSIL.

This chain uses TRBV3-1 (or the pseudogene TRBV3-2) with TRBJ1-6, with D unresolved. Trimming removed 1 base from V and 5 bases from J, with 6 bases in between. Per the germline V gene, CDR1 is LGHDT and CDR2 is YNNKEL (reference sequence). This CDR3 region has 14 residues. CDR3 DNA: TGTGCCAGCAGCCAAGCCGGGGATAATTCACCCCTCCACTTT. This sequence encodes CASSQAGDNSPLHF.

The chain has TRBV5-1 and TRBJ2-2; D ambiguous. This CDR3 contains 15 residues. Per germline, CDR1 SGHRS and CDR2 YFSETQ. Between the trimmed V and J ends, which lost 5 bases and 1 base, there was a span of 12 bases. The CDR3 reads CASRQSPGNTGELFF. The CDR3 DNA is TGCGCCAGCAGACAAAGCCCAGGGAACACCGGGGAGCTGTTTTTT.

J is TRBJ1-5 and V is TRBV5-5, with no clear D. The CDR3 is made up of 14 amino acids. V lost 0 bases, J lost 5 bases, and 9 bases lay in between. Germline values: CDR1 SGHKS, CDR2 YYEKEE (reference sequence). The DNA for the CDR3 is TGTGCCAGCAGCTTGGCTACGTCGGATCAGCCCCAGCATTTT. As protein: CASSLATSDQPQHF.

The chain links TRBV19 to TRBJ2-7, with 10 bases lining up with TRBD1. In germline, CDR1 is LNHDA, CDR2 SQIVND (reference sequence). With 5 bases clipped from V and 5 bases from J, the junction kept 3 bases outside the gene matches. CDR3 size: 13 residues. The chain's CDR3 is CASSRGQGDEQYF. For the CDR3, the DNA is TGTGCCAGTAGTCGAGGACAGGGGGACGAGCAGTACTTC.

The chain recombines TRBV19 with TRBJ2-5, with 9 bases lining up with TRBD2. CDR1 is LNHDA, CDR2 SQIVND, per germline (reference sequence). The CDR3 has 14 amino acids. Losses at the gene ends were 7 bases for V and 5 bases for J; bases not matched to a gene: 8. The CDR3 DNA is TGTGCCAGTACGGGACTAGCAGGTCGGGAGACCCAGTACTTC. It yields the protein CASTGLAGRETQYF.

This sequence joins TRBV19 and TRBJ1-5; tentative D call: TRBD1 (5 bases). With 6 bases removed from V and 4 bases from J, the gap between germline ends came to 16 bases. This CDR3 region has 15 residues. Germline CDR1 LNHDA, CDR2 SQIVND (reference sequence). CDR3 sequence reads: CASRGNPRGNQPQHF. The CDR3 nucleotides are TGTGCCAGTAGAGGTAACCCTAGGGGAAATCAGCCCCAGCATTTT.

The CDR3 nucleotides are TGCGCCAGCAGCTTGGTTACTAGCGCCAGCACAGATACGCAGTATTTT. Translated: CASSLVTSASTDTQYF. This chain links TRBV5-1 with TRBJ2-3; 7 nucleotides match TRBD2. V trimming: 0 bases; J trimming: 0 bases; junction bases outside the gene matches: 4. The CDR3 is made up of 16 amino acids. The germline CDR1 and CDR2 sequences are SGHRS and YFSETQ.

The gene calls are TRBV3-1 (or the pseudogene TRBV3-2) and TRBJ1-3; TRBD1 matches 10 bases. Germline CDR1 and CDR2: LGHDT and YNNKEL (reference sequence). The V segment lost 1 base and the J segment 0 bases; nucleotides outside the gene matches: 6. The CDR3 contains 18 residues. The CDR3 is CASSQGGGQGYSGNTIYF. The CDR3 region has the DNA TGTGCCAGCAGCCAAGGTGGGGGACAGGGGTACTCTGGAAACACCATATATTTT.

The chain joins TRBV6-5 to TRBJ1-4; D is unresolved. The CDR3 contains 11 residues. CDR1 and CDR2 (germline): MNHEY, SVGAGI. V lost 5 bases and J lost 4, with 2 bases in between. The chain's CDR3 is CASSLNEKLFF. The CDR3 nucleotides read TGTGCCAGCAGTCTTAATGAAAAACTGTTTTTT.

This chain connects TRBV5-1 to TRBJ1-1; TRBD1 aligns across 8 bases. The junction had 8 bases not matched to a gene; V was cut back by 4 bases and J by 3 bases. The germline gives CDR1 SGHRS, CDR2 YFSETQ. The CDR3 extends over 15 amino acids. CDR3 in amino acids: CASSGGTGWDTEAFF. The DNA of the CDR3 is TGCGCCAGCAGCGGTGGGACAGGTTGGGACACTGAAGCTTTCTTT.

This clone showed up just a few times. The chain recombines TRBV12-3 or TRBV12-4 with TRBJ1-6; the D is unclear. The CDR3 consists of 12 residues. V lost 6 bases and J 6 bases, leaving 6 bases between the germline ends. DNA of the CDR3: TGTGCCAGCAGAGCATTTAATTCACCCCTCCACTTT. Its translation is CASRAFNSPLHF.

The chain uses TRBV2 and TRBJ2-1, with 8 bases matching TRBD1. After removal of 1 base from V and 7 bases from J, the junction contained 6 bases not matched to a gene. This CDR3 region has 15 residues. CDR1 and CDR2 from the germline V gene are SNHLY and FYNNEI. CDR3 DNA sequence: TGTGCCAGCAGTGAAGTCAGGGGGCAAGGGAATGAGCAGTTCTTC. Translated: CASSEVRGQGNEQFF.

The chain combines TRBV19 with TRBJ1-1; the match to TRBD1 covers 7 bases. Germline V lookup: CDR1 LNHDA, CDR2 SQIVND (reference sequence). The junction had 6 bases not matched to a gene; V was cut back by 5 bases and J by 0 bases. This CDR3 is 15 amino acids long. The CDR3 loop is CASSSTGTVNTEAFF. In DNA, the CDR3 is TGTGCCAGTAGTTCCACCGGGACAGTGAACACTGAAGCTTTCTTT.

The rearrangement joins TRBV4-2 to TRBJ1-1; 8 bases agree with TRBD1. CDR1 and CDR2 (germline): LGHNA, YNFKEQ. This CDR3 is 17 amino acids long. After removal of 4 bases from V and 4 bases from J, the junction contained 14 bases not matched to a gene. This CDR3 reads CASSPQSGGGDSTEAFF. DNA for the CDR3: TGTGCCAGCAGCCCTCAATCAGGGGGCGGAGACAGCACTGAAGCTTTCTTT.

This chain connects TRBV7-3 to TRBJ1-2, with unresolved D. The CDR3 is 14 residues long. V lost 3 bases and J 4 bases, leaving 12 bases between the germline ends. Germline V CDR1 and CDR2: SGHTA, FQGTGA. In DNA form, the CDR3 reads TGTGCCAGCAGCTTGGCGGGAAGTAGCTATGGCTACACCTTC. Its translation: CASSLAGSSYGYTF.

Written as DNA, the CDR3 is TGTGCCAGCTCACCCGGACTCGTAAACTACGAGCAGTACTTC. Its protein is CASSPGLVNYEQYF. The chain carries TRBV18 and TRBJ2-7; possible D gene TRBD2, 5 bases. The germline CDR1 and CDR2 sequences are KGHSH and LQKENI. CDR3 length: 14 amino acids. The V gene lost 3 bases and the J gene lost 3 bases, with 12 bases spanning the gap.

This clone was recorded only once. The rearrangement uses TRBV3-1 (or the pseudogene TRBV3-2) and TRBJ2-7; tentatively, D is TRBD1 (6 bases). Germline values: CDR1 LGHDT, CDR2 YNNKEL (reference sequence). V lost 6 bases, J lost 2 bases, and 14 bases lay in between. This CDR3 contains 14 residues. The CDR3 coding sequence is TGTGCCAGCAGATCCCGGGACACCACCTACGAGCAGTACTTC. Translating it yields CASRSRDTTYEQYF.

This chain connects TRBV5-1 to TRBJ2-2, with D perhaps TRBD2 (5 bases). There are 16 residues in the CDR3. Germline-derived CDR1 and CDR2 are SGHRS and YFSETQ. The V and J ends lost 0 bases and 3 bases respectively, with 12 bases between them. The CDR3 protein is CASSLGAAGYTGELFF. DNA of the CDR3: TGCGCCAGCAGCTTGGGAGCGGCAGGCTACACCGGGGAGCTGTTTTTT.

V is TRBV6-5 and J is TRBJ1-1; TRBD1 is a possible D gene (5 bases). Trimming left V 6 bases short and J 3 bases short, with 11 bases between. The CDR3 is 13 amino acids. The germline CDR1 and CDR2 sequences are MNHEY and SVGAGI. The CDR3 is CASRATRDTEAFF. CDR3 nucleotide sequence: TGTGCCAGCAGAGCTACCAGGGACACTGAAGCTTTCTTT.

The chain uses TRBV10-3 and TRBJ1-5; 9 bases map to TRBD1. With V trimmed by 8 bases and J by 0 bases, 5 bases remained unmatched. CDR3 length: 15 residues. Germline-derived CDR1 and CDR2 are ENHRY and SYGVKD. CDR3 nucleotide sequence: TGTGCCATCCGACAGGGGGGTTATAGCAATCAGCCCCAGCATTTT. Translated: CAIRQGGYSNQPQHF.